This T cell receptor (beta chain) was sequenced during a study of T cells after yellow fever vaccination. In the study overall: The authors prepared low-cell-number fractions using SMART-Seq v4 Ultra Low Input. Overall study findings and caveats: Some clonotypes were seen in both the CD4 and the CD8 compartments. These made up a small share and likely arose from convergent recombination. Booster sampling recovered most clones from primary vaccination (less than 97% CD4, roughly 88% CD8). It was the secondary response that reached its peak faster, day 5 versus 15, but it was weaker.

TCRdb independently ran MiXCR on the 5' RACE reads; one entry per CDR3 protein. Seen here are roughly 310,000 distinct CDR3 sequences, around 3.6% observed once, and the top ten hold around 24%. The CDR3 extends over 17 amino acids. Germline-derived CDR1 and CDR2 are SGHTA and FQGNSA. Trimming took off 5 bases at V and 0 bases at J, with 16 bases between the two ends. Turning to this clonotype: Antigen specificity is unknown.

This rearrangement joins TRBV7-2 to TRBJ2-2, with D tentatively TRBD1 or TRBD2 (6 bases each). The sequence came from a man younger than 35 who received the YFV17D yellow fever vaccine. This specimen was PBMCs, taken on the day of the yellow fever booster vaccination. The CDR3 spells CASSHPPGAANTGELFF. The CDR3 DNA follows: TGTGCCAGCAGCCACCCCCCGGGGGCAGCGAACACCGGGGAGCTGTTTTTT.